The 26 T cell receptor beta chains below were found in one sample sequenced in a study of vaccination effects on CD4 cells after COVID-19. Using immunoSEQ multiplex PCR, the repertoire was profiled, and TCRdb retains in-frame clones only, with some absent. The sample has roughly 59,000 clones, about 73% seen once. Antigens for these TCRs are unknown. Before any sequencing was done, the ViraFEST assay used viral peptide pools to expand antigen-specific CD4+ T cells. Culture proceeded for 10 days, and CD4+ T cells were then isolated. Each participant received a vaccine that was either BNT162b2 or mRNA-1273, given as two doses. The material sequenced was CD4+ T cells from PBMCs cultured with HCoV-OC43 spike peptides, taken after COVID-19 vaccination. Subset given: HCoV-OC43 spike overlapping peptide pool stimulation. These receptors all come from a human donor who received a COVID-19 vaccine.

The rearrangement uses TRBV18 and TRBJ1-1; D is ambiguous. The CDR3 totals 13 residues. Germline CDR1 KGHSH, CDR2 LQKENI. V was pared by 5 bases and J by 2 bases, with 9 bases between. The DNA for the CDR3 is TGTGCCAGCTCAATCAGTTCCAACACTGAAGCTTTCTTT. Translating gives CASSISSNTEAFF. Using reference TRBV18 and TRBJ1-1 for the parts outside the CDR3, the full variable domain is NAGVMQNPRHLVRRRGQEARLRCSPMKGHSHVYWYRQLPEEGLKFMVYLQKENIIDESGMPKERFSAEFPKEGPSILRIQQVVRGDSAAYFCASSISSNTEAFFGQGTRLTVV.

This clone has a handful of counts. This chain links TRBV19 with TRBJ1-2; D not resolved. The CDR3 covers 12 residues. CDR1 is LNHDA, CDR2 SQIVND, per germline (reference sequence). Trimming took off 3 bases at V and 8 bases at J, with 10 bases between the two ends. The chain's CDR3 is CASSIRGKGYTF. The CDR3 nucleotides are TGTGCCAGTAGTATCCGCGGGAAAGGCTACACCTTC.

The V gene is TRBV4-3, the J gene TRBJ1-4; D might be TRBD1 (6 bases). The V end lost 2 bases, the J end lost 3 bases, and 13 bases lay between the germline ends. The CDR3 totals 16 residues. The germline CDR1 and CDR2 sequences are LGHNA and YSLEER. For the CDR3, the DNA is TGCGCCAGCAGCCAATATAGGGAGGGGGCTAATGAAAAACTGTTTTTT. Its protein product is CASSQYREGANEKLFF.

This clone was detected only a few times. The rearrangement joins TRBV2 to TRBJ2-5; D is uncertain. The germline V gene encodes CDR1 SNHLY and CDR2 FYNNEI. Trimming stripped 7 bases from V and 6 bases from J, with 15 bases between. The CDR3 is 13 residues long. The CDR3 spells CASTAREPQTQYF. The CDR3, as DNA: TGTGCCAGCACGGCCCGTGAACCCCAGACCCAGTACTTC.

This clone has more than one count but fewer than ten. Other DNA sequences within the sample encode an identical CDR3. V is TRBV28 and J is TRBJ1-5, with D unclear. Germline-derived CDR1 and CDR2 are MDHEN and SYDVKM. The CDR3 is 12 residues long. V gave up 1 base and J gave up 6 bases, with 4 bases separating them. The CDR3 coding sequence is TGTGCCAGCAGTTTATATGGTCAGCCCCAGCATTTT. It translates to CASSLYGQPQHF. The variable domain in full, with the rest retrieved from reference TRBV28 and TRBJ1-5, is DVKVTQSSRYLVKRTGEKVFLECVQDMDHENMFWYRQDPGLGLRLIYFSYDVKMKEKGDIPEGYSVSREKKERFSLILESASTNQTSMYLCASSLYGQPQHFGDGTRLSIL.

This sequence joins TRBV19 and TRBJ1-2, with D maybe TRBD1 (5 bases). CDR3 length equals 15 residues. Germline lookup yields CDR1 LNHDA and CDR2 SQIVND (reference sequence). The V gene lost 2 bases and the J gene lost 8 bases, with 18 bases spanning the gap. This CDR3 is CASSISPPGRRGYTF. The CDR3 region has the DNA TGTGCCAGTAGTATAAGCCCTCCGGGGCGAAGAGGCTACACCTTC.

The chain couples TRBV10-3 to TRBJ2-1; 15 bases align to TRBD2. V shed 5 bases and J 7 bases; nucleotides not matched to a gene: 3. The CDR3 is 15 residues long. Germline V gene lookup returns CDR1 ENHRY and CDR2 SYGVKD. The DNA for the CDR3 is TGTGCCATCAGTTCCGGGACTAGCGGGGGGAATGAGCAGTTCTTC. This encodes CAISSGTSGGNEQFF.

The chain couples TRBV6-5 to TRBJ1-2; 8 bases fit TRBD1. Trimming at V came to 4 bases and at J to 8 bases, leaving 9 bases not matched to a gene. This CDR3 is built from 14 residues. Looked up from germline, CDR1 is MNHEY and CDR2 is SVGAGI. The chain's CDR3 is CASSSDRDRIGYTF. The CDR3 DNA is TGTGCCAGCAGTTCAGACCGGGACAGGATCGGCTACACCTTC.

V and J are TRBV4-3 and TRBJ2-1; a weak D match, TRBD2 (7 bases). Deletions cut 0 bases from V and 7 bases from J, with 19 bases between. CDR1 is LGHNA and CDR2 is YSLEER in the germline V gene. The CDR3 loop spans 17 amino acids. CDR3 bases: TGCGCCAGCAGCCAAGATTGGGGGGGGGCAGTTTTGAATGAGCAGTTCTTC. Amino acids: CASSQDWGGAVLNEQFF.

This chain connects TRBV19 to TRBJ1-2; D is perhaps TRBD1 (6 bases). The CDR3 loop spans 16 amino acids. Germline-derived CDR1 and CDR2 are LNHDA and SQIVND (reference sequence). V shed 9 bases and J shed 0 bases, with 20 bases lying between them. This CDR3 is CASQGYGGRTNYGYTF. CDR3 coding DNA: TGTGCCAGCCAAGGGTATGGGGGGCGAACTAACTATGGCTACACCTTC.

This chain links TRBV29-1 with TRBJ2-2; either TRBD1 or TRBD2 may supply D (6 bases each). Trimming took off 3 bases at V and 5 bases at J, with 13 bases between the two ends. The CDR3 spans 14 residues. Germline-derived CDR1 and CDR2 are SQVTM and ANQGSEA. The CDR3: CSVEPGGGTGELFF. The CDR3 DNA sequence: TGCAGCGTTGAGCCCGGGGGCGGGACCGGGGAGCTGTTTTTT.

This clone has only one observation. The genes are TRBV11-2 and TRBJ2-6; TRBD2 agrees at 8 bases. Trimming cost V 5 bases and J 5 bases; bases outside gene matches: 11. The germline V gene encodes CDR1 SGHAT and CDR2 FQNNGV. CDR3 length: 17 residues. The CDR3 loop is CASSQSPGGGRANVLTF. The CDR3 DNA reads as TGTGCCAGCAGCCAATCCCCGGGAGGGGGAAGGGCCAACGTCCTGACTTTC.

This chain connects TRBV18 to TRBJ1-2; 10 nucleotides agree with TRBD1. J gave up 6 bases and V 4 bases, and 5 bases lay outside the gene matches. This CDR3 contains 14 residues. Germline CDR1 reads KGHSH; CDR2 reads LQKENI. The DNA for the CDR3 is TGTGCCAGCTCACGAGACAGGGGGCAGGATGGCTACACCTTC. The encoded protein is CASSRDRGQDGYTF.

The rearrangement links TRBV7-3 to TRBJ2-7; the D is unclear. Germline V gene sequence: CDR1 SGHTA, CDR2 FQGTGA. The CDR3 has 14 amino acids. Deletions cut 4 bases from V and 2 bases from J, with 12 bases between. CDR3 protein: CASSSSGRAYEQYV. CDR3 nucleotide sequence: TGTGCCAGCAGCTCCTCAGGACGGGCCTACGAGCAGTACGTC.

The rearrangement joins TRBV18 to TRBJ2-7; D might be TRBD1 or TRBD2, each matching 5 bases. V was cut by 3 bases and J by 6 bases, with 12 bases left in between. CDR3 length: 13 residues. Germline loops: CDR1 KGHSH, CDR2 LQKENI. CDR3 residues: CASSPSRELEQYV. The CDR3, as DNA: TGTGCCAGCTCACCTAGCAGGGAGCTCGAGCAGTACGTC.

The rearrangement links TRBV6-5 to TRBJ2-5, with 11 nucleotides matching TRBD2. From germline, CDR1 is MNHEY and CDR2 SVGAGI. V trimming: 6 bases; J trimming: 3 bases; junction bases outside the gene matches: 6. The length of the CDR3 is 15 residues. CDR3 protein: CASRGSGGAEETQYF. Here the CDR3 DNA reads TGTGCCAGCAGAGGTAGCGGGGGGGCGGAAGAGACCCAGTACTTC.

This chain connects TRBV5-6 to TRBJ2-7, with 8 nucleotides matching TRBD1. This CDR3 contains 15 residues. V was pared by 4 bases and J by 2 bases, with 8 bases of the junction left unmatched. Germline loops: CDR1 SGHDT, CDR2 YYEEEE. The CDR3 DNA reads TGTGCCAGCAGCAGACAGGGGATTAGGGCCTACGAGCAGTACGTC. Translated, it gives CASSRQGIRAYEQYV.

This clone was detected a few times. CDR3 loop: CASSDSSSGNTIYF. The CDR3, as DNA: TGTGCCAGCAGTGACTCCAGCTCTGGAAACACCATATATTTT. The chain has TRBV25-1 and TRBJ1-3; D is uncertain. From germline, CDR1 is MGHDK and CDR2 SYGVNS. This CDR3 is built from 14 residues. The V gene lost 3 bases and the J gene lost 0 bases, with 6 bases spanning the gap.

The chain joins TRBV19 to TRBJ2-2, with D perhaps TRBD2 (6 bases). CDR3 length: 18 amino acids. The germline V gene has CDR1 LNHDA and CDR2 SQIVND (reference sequence). V shed 3 bases and J shed 0 bases, with 17 bases lying between them. In nucleotides, the CDR3 is TGTGCCAGTAGTATGTTCTTCGGTCCGGGGGCGAACACCGGGGAGCTGTTTTTT. This translates into CASSMFFGPGANTGELFF.

The CDR3 DNA is TGTGCCATCAGTGAGTACATGAGACAGGCGAACACCGGGGAGCTGTTTTTT. This codes for CAISEYMRQANTGELFF. The chain combines TRBV10-3 with TRBJ2-2, with a possible D match to TRBD1 (6 bases). CDR3 length: 17 amino acids. V lost 1 base to trimming and J lost 0 bases, with 12 bases between them. Germline CDR1 reads ENHRY; CDR2 reads SYGVKD.

The chain combines TRBV12-3 or TRBV12-4 with TRBJ1-6; D is unclear. V lost 5 bases and J 7 bases, leaving 9 bases between the germline ends. The length of the CDR3 is 13 residues. DNA for the CDR3: TGTGCCAGCAGTAACTGGAACAATTCACCCCTCCACTTT. Translating gives CASSNWNNSPLHF.

There are a few counts of this clone. The genes are TRBV4-1 and TRBJ1-6, with 10 bases aligning to TRBD1. The CDR3 is made up of 16 amino acids. Germline values: CDR1 MGHRA, CDR2 YSYEKL. After removal of 1 base from V and 7 bases from J, the junction contained 4 bases not matched to a gene. The CDR3 reads CASSQAPGQGNSPLHF. The DNA of the CDR3 is TGCGCCAGCAGCCAAGCTCCGGGACAGGGGAATTCACCCCTCCACTTT.

This chain connects TRBV4-1 to TRBJ1-4, with a possible D match to TRBD1 (5 bases). CDR3 size: 16 residues. In germline, CDR1 is MGHRA, CDR2 YSYEKL. The V end was cut by 0 bases, the J end by 2 bases, with 10 bases between. The CDR3 DNA follows: TGCGCCAGCAGCCAAGATAGGGGCTGGACTAATGAAAAACTGTTTTTT. Residues: CASSQDRGWTNEKLFF.

This clone was seen a single time. The chain carries TRBV6-5 and TRBJ2-3; 7 nucleotides line up with TRBD2. Per germline, CDR1 MNHEY and CDR2 SVGAGI. The CDR3 is 13 amino acids. V lost 6 bases to trimming and J lost 6 bases; unmatched junction nucleotides: 6. CDR3 region: CASSSSGADTQYF. CDR3 sequence (DNA): TGTGCCAGCAGCTCAAGCGGGGCGGATACGCAGTATTTT.

This sequence joins TRBV6-5 and TRBJ2-7; D remains unclear. Germline loops: CDR1 MNHEY, CDR2 SVGAGI. This CDR3 contains 15 residues. V was cut by 8 bases and J by 2 bases, with 19 bases left in between. Written as DNA, the CDR3 is TGTGCCAGCCGGCCCCGTTCCGGAGATGCCTACGAGCAGTACGTC. This codes for CASRPRSGDAYEQYV.

This clone was found once. The J gene is TRBJ1-2, the V gene TRBV29-1; TRBD1 might be the D (6 bases). V gave up 7 bases and J gave up 8 bases, with 17 bases separating them. This CDR3 region has 12 residues. In germline, CDR1 is SQVTM, CDR2 ANQGSEA. This CDR3 is CSGGAGAWGYTF. The CDR3 DNA reads as TGCAGCGGGGGGGCAGGAGCTTGGGGCTACACCTTC.